These T cell receptor beta chains were read from a single sample in a study of T cells in Graves' hyperthyroidism and ophthalmopathy. TCRdb reanalysed the multiplex PCR reads using MiXCR and keeps one entry per CDR3 protein. The data hold 500,000 to 600,000 distinct CDR3 sequences, with 46% observed a single time. Sequencing was performed on peripheral blood or thyroid tissue (not recorded which). The receptors were gathered from an adult woman with Graves' disease, either hyperthyroidism or ophthalmopathy (not recorded which). CDR3s include the opening cysteine and the closing phenylalanine or tryptophan.

V gene: TRBV27
J gene: TRBJ1-1
CDR3 protein: CASSLLSPMNTEAFF

V gene: TRBV29-1
J gene: TRBJ1-2
CDR3 protein: CSVEDPFPPVTGGLSANTF

V gene: TRBV5-1
J gene: TRBJ2-5
CDR3 protein: CASSVRIAVGGETQYF

V gene: TRBV7-9
J gene: TRBJ2-5
CDR3 protein: CATTGRAGETQYF

V gene: TRBV7-6
J gene: TRBJ1-5
CDR3 protein: CASSYLPATGGVGQPQHF

V gene: TRBV15
J gene: TRBJ1-2
CDR3 protein: CATSRDRRAEYGYTF

V gene: TRBV19
J gene: TRBJ1-2
CDR3 protein: CASSTGTDTSGDDGYTF

V gene: TRBV7-8
J gene: TRBJ2-5
CDR3 protein: CASGPRSSTGLNQPQYF

V gene: TRBV5-1
J gene: TRBJ2-5
CDR3 protein: CASSLDSHPQETQYF

V gene: TRBV6-6
J gene: TRBJ1-1
CDR3 protein: CASSSSNRNTEAFF

V gene: TRBV5-6
J gene: TRBJ1-1
CDR3 protein: CASSLYTRTVPPDTEAFF

V gene: TRBV7-2
J gene: TRBJ1-5
CDR3 protein: CASSAHRGNQPQHF

V gene: TRBV11-2
J gene: TRBJ1-2
CDR3 protein: CASSGRGRNYGYTF

V gene: TRBV6-1
J gene: TRBJ2-7
CDR3 protein: CASIGTLRYEQYF

V gene: TRBV12-3/TRBV12-4
J gene: TRBJ1-2
CDR3 protein: CASSLSSRSANYGYTF

V gene: TRBV5-1
J gene: TRBJ2-7
CDR3 protein: CASSLGVSLSEQYF

V gene: TRBV7-2
J gene: TRBJ2-7
CDR3 protein: CASSPRVAGISYEQYF

V gene: TRBV7-3
J gene: TRBJ1-3
CDR3 protein: CASSLMEGFGNTIYF

V gene: TRBV10-1
J gene: TRBJ2-7
CDR3 protein: CASSSGTGLHEQYF

V gene: TRBV19
J gene: TRBJ1-5
CDR3 protein: CASKLTGSGNQPQHF

V gene: TRBV19
J gene: TRBJ1-2
CDR3 protein: CASTGTSYGYTF

V gene: TRBV24-1
J gene: TRBJ2-7
CDR3 protein: CATRSSGTGSDEQYF

V gene: TRBV20-1
J gene: TRBJ1-1
CDR3 protein: CSAGPLGDTGAFF

V gene: TRBV25-1
J gene: TRBJ2-5
CDR3 protein: CASSESNQETQYF

V gene: TRBV6-5
J gene: TRBJ1-4
CDR3 protein: CAVWGEEKLFF

V gene: TRBV7-8
J gene: TRBJ1-1
CDR3 protein: CASSLEGQMRAFF

V gene: TRBV6-6
J gene: TRBJ2-5
CDR3 protein: CASSQIRAQGGTQYF

V gene: TRBV10-3
J gene: TRBJ1-1
CDR3 protein: CAIGASETEAFF

V gene: TRBV2
J gene: TRBJ1-1
CDR3 protein: CASREEAAGGRSFF

V gene: TRBV27
J gene: TRBJ1-1
CDR3 protein: CASKTGGANTEAFF

V gene: TRBV11-2
J gene: TRBJ1-1
CDR3 protein: CASSLDRDATFF

V gene: TRBV12-3/TRBV12-4
J gene: TRBJ2-5
CDR3 protein: CASRFGGQETQYF

V gene: TRBV20-1
J gene: TRBJ1-5
CDR3 protein: CSASLGDQPQHF

V gene: TRBV2
J gene: TRBJ1-1
CDR3 protein: CASSDRDFNTEAFF

V gene: TRBV29-1
J gene: TRBJ2-2
CDR3 protein: CSVGRTSGRTGELFF

V gene: TRBV9
J gene: TRBJ1-6
CDR3 protein: CASSVAGQSSYNSPLHF

V gene: TRBV19
J gene: TRBJ1-2
CDR3 protein: CASSSPGQLYYGYTF

V gene: TRBV12-3/TRBV12-4
J gene: TRBJ1-5
CDR3 protein: CASSLIGANQPQHF

V gene: TRBV7-9
J gene: TRBJ1-2
CDR3 protein: CASSPMGQGRSYGYTF

V gene: TRBV12-3/TRBV12-4
J gene: TRBJ1-3
CDR3 protein: CASSLTIQEDTIYF

V gene: TRBV5-1
J gene: TRBJ2-6
CDR3 protein: CATGEGYSGANVLTF

V gene: TRBV12-3/TRBV12-4
J gene: TRBJ1-5
CDR3 protein: CASNRQGARSNQPQHF

V gene: TRBV2
J gene: TRBJ1-5
CDR3 protein: CASTQREETQHF

V gene: TRBV2
J gene: TRBJ2-7
CDR3 protein: CASSADSFESFGQYF

V gene: TRBV12-3/TRBV12-4
J gene: TRBJ1-2
CDR3 protein: CASSYGTENYGYTF

V gene: TRBV6-2/TRBV6-3
J gene: TRBJ2-7
CDR3 protein: CASGDYSYEQYF

V gene: TRBV10-3
J gene: TRBJ2-7
CDR3 protein: CAISDLGPPRYEQYF

V gene: TRBV25-1
J gene: TRBJ1-2
CDR3 protein: CASSASVRQGYGYTF

V gene: TRBV7-2
J gene: TRBJ1-2
CDR3 protein: CASSLVQGVGYGYTF

V gene: TRBV6-1
J gene: TRBJ1-1
CDR3 protein: CASSEVRDTAEAFF

V gene: TRBV6-2/TRBV6-3
J gene: TRBJ1-1
CDR3 protein: CASTYGGTEAFF

V gene: TRBV5-1
J gene: TRBJ1-1
CDR3 protein: CASSAGGITEAFF

V gene: TRBV10-3
J gene: TRBJ1-4
CDR3 protein: CAIRGTGPEKLFF

V gene: TRBV7-8
J gene: TRBJ2-7
CDR3 protein: CASRSAGTGGIYEQYF

V gene: TRBV2
J gene: TRBJ1-2
CDR3 protein: CASSGGQGGGYTF